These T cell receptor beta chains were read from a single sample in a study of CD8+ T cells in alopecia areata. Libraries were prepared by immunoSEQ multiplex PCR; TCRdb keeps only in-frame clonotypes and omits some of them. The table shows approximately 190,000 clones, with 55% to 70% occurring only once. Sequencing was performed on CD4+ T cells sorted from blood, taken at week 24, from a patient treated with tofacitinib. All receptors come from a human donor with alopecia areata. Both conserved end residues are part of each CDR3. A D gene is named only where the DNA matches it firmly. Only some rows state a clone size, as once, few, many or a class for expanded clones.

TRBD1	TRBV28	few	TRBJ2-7	TGTGCCAGCAGTTTACAGACAGGGGACTCCTACGAGCAGTACTTC	CASSLQTGDSYEQYF
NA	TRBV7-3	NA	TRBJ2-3	TGTGCCCAGGGGAGGGCAGATACGCAGTATTTT	CAQGRADTQYF
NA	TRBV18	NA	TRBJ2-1	TGTGCCAGCTCACCGAACGGGGGCAGCAACAATGAGCAGTTCTTC	CASSPNGGSNNEQFF
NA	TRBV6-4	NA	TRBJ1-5	TGTGCCAGCAGTATAGGGGCTGGCAATCAGCCCCAGCATTTT	CASSIGAGNQPQHF
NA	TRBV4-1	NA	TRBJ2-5	TGCGCCAGCAGCCAAGGAGTGGACACCCAAGAGACCCAGTACTTC	CASSQGVDTQETQYF
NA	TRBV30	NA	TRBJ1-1	TGTGCCTGGAGTGTATATCGTTTGGGTGCGAACACTGAAGCTTTCTTT	CAWSVYRLGANTEAFF
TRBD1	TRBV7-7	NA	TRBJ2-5	TGTGCCAGCAGCTTACGGGCAGGGGGCAGAGAGACCCAGTACTTC	CASSLRAGGRETQYF
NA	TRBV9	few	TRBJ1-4	TGTGCCAGCAGCGCTTCCGGGACCGAGAATGAAAAACTGTTTTTT	CASSASGTENEKLFF
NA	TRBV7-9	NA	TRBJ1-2	TGTGCCAGCAGCTTAGATGGCAGTGGAACCTATGGCTACACCTTC	CASSLDGSGTYGYTF
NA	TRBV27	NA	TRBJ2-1	TGTGCCAGCAGTTCTGAGACCGCCTACAATGAGCAGTTCTTC	CASSSETAYNEQFF
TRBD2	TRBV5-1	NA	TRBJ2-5	TGCGCCAGCAGCCCAGGACTAGCGGGAGGTCAAGAGACCCAGTACTTC	CASSPGLAGGQETQYF
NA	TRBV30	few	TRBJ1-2	TGTGCCTGGACGACAGACGTCAGCTATGGCTACACCTTC	CAWTTDVSYGYTF
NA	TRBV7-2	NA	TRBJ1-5	TGTGCCAGCAGCTTAAATGACAATCAGCCCCAGCATTTT	CASSLNDNQPQHF
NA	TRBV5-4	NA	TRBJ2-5	TGTGCCAGCAGCTTGGGGGTCATGGAGACCCAGTACTTC	CASSLGVMETQYF
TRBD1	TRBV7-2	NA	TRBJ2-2	TGTGCCAGCAGGGGAAGGACAGGGGATACCGGGGAGCTGTTTTTT	CASRGRTGDTGELFF
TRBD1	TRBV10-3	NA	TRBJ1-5	TGTGCCATCAGTGAGTCACAGGGGGCCTATCAGCCCCAGCATTTT	CAISESQGAYQPQHF
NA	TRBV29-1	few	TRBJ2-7	TGCAGCGTTGAGGGAGTTAAAGGATCAACCTACGAGCAGTACTTC	CSVEGVKGSTYEQYF
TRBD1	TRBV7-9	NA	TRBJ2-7	TGTGCCAGCAGCTCCGGGACAGGGTCATACGAGCAGTACTTC	CASSSGTGSYEQYF
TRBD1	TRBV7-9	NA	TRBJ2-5	TGTGCCAGCAGCTTGGACAGGGCGAACCAAGAGACCCAGTACTTC	CASSLDRANQETQYF
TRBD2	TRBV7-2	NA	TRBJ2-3	TGTGCCAGCAGCTTAGTGGGGACTAGCGATGCAGATACGCAGTATTTT	CASSLVGTSDADTQYF